Given below is one T cell receptor (beta chain) in context. Its cognate antigen is unknown. Splitting of CD4+ cells produced CD45RA+ naive and CD45RA-negative memory subsets. The data stem from a study of shared clonotypes between healthy human individuals. Study conclusions and caveats: Sample collection involved blood only; tissue repertoires are likely different.

Deep was the level at which the assay was run. Generated by immunoSEQ multiplex PCR, the TCRdb table keeps only in-frame clones and is missing some. This sample has about a million clones, with around 80% found just once. Per germline, CDR1 SGHRS and CDR2 YFSETQ. V dropped 0 bases and J dropped 2 bases, with 12 bases sitting between them. The CDR3 runs to 15 residues. The chain carries TRBV5-1 and TRBJ2-7; D tentatively fits TRBD1 or TRBD2 (6 bases each). The clonotype was recovered from a man aged 18 to 29 in good health. Sequenced: memory CD4+ T cells sorted from blood. Stated subset: CD45RA-negative fraction. Here the CDR3 DNA reads TGCGCCAGCAGCTTGGGCGGGACATCGACCTACGAGCAGTACTTC. Residues: CASSLGGTSTYEQYF.